This TCR beta chain is drawn from a study of CD8 T cells in Susac syndrome. It was negative isolation that provided the CD8+ and CD4+ T cells, whereas TEMRA cells were enriched by FACS. Random hexamers were used to reverse transcribe roughly 0.45 to 1 ug of RNA. Amplification of TCR beta CDR3 used immunoSEQ multiplex PCR across 54 Vbeta and 13 Jbeta. TCRdb redid the calling of the immunoSEQ multiplex PCR reads with MiXCR, one entry per CDR3 protein. Here the sample spans about 440,000 distinct CDR3 sequences, approximately 85% being singletons. The CDR3 length is 14 residues. CDR1 is SGHRS, CDR2 YFSETQ, per germline. V was pared by 4 bases and J by 0 bases, with 9 bases between.

This sequence originates from a human donor with multiple sclerosis. The rearrangement joins TRBV5-1 to TRBJ2-3, with D unclear. The sample was CD8+ T cells from PBMCs. CDR3 region: CASSAVDSTDTQYF. In DNA form, the CDR3 reads TGCGCCAGCAGCGCCGTCGACAGCACAGATACGCAGTATTTT.